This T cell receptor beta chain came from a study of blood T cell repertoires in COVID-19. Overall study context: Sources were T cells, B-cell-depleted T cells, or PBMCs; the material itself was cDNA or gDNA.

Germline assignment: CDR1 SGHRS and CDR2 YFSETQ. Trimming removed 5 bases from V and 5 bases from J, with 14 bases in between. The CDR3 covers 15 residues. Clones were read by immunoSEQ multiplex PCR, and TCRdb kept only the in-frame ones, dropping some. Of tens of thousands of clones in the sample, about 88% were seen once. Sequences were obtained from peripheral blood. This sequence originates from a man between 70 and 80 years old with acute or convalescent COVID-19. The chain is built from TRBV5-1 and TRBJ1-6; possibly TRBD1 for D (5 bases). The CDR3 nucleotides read TGCGCCAGCAGTCCCTCGGGGGGGGATAATTCACCCCTCCACTTT. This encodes CASSPSGGDNSPLHF.